The 16 T cell receptor beta chains below were found in one sample sequenced in a study of blood T cells in healthy people across ages. Combining a sample-barcoded 5' primer with a J-beta primer mix, a second PCR ran for roughly 7 to 12 cycles. TCRdb reprocessed the 5' RACE reads with MiXCR, giving one entry per CDR3 protein. The sample carries roughly 2 million distinct CDR3 sequences, less than 50% recorded once. The sequencing sample was made of blood. All receptors derive from a woman aged 35 to 49 in good health.

This clonotype was recorded a few times. The chain recombines TRBV7-2 with TRBJ2-3, with a weak D call TRBD1 (6 bases). V lost 11 bases to trimming and J lost 2 bases, with 20 bases between them. The CDR3 loop spans 15 amino acids. Per germline, CDR1 SGHTA and CDR2 FQGNSA. The CDR3 loop reads CAATRGETSTDTQYF. The CDR3 DNA sequence: TGTGCCGCTACCAGGGGTGAGACTTCCACAGATACGCAGTATTTT.

The chain couples TRBV25-1 to TRBJ2-3, with no clear D. V shed 0 bases and J shed 6 bases, with 4 bases lying between them. This CDR3 comprises 12 residues. Germline V gene data show CDR1 as MGHDK and CDR2 as SYGVNS. CDR3 sequence: CASSEYWDTQYF. The CDR3 DNA reads TGTGCCAGCAGTGAATATTGGGATACGCAGTATTTT.

J is TRBJ2-5 and V is TRBV4-2, with 7 bases lining up with TRBD2. Per the germline V gene, CDR1 is LGHNA and CDR2 is YNFKEQ. The CDR3 is made up of 16 amino acids. J was trimmed by 2 bases and V by 1 base; bases with no gene match: 7. The chain's CDR3 is CASSQGSAGPQETQYF. The CDR3 bases are TGTGCCAGCAGCCAAGGTTCAGCGGGGCCTCAAGAGACCCAGTACTTC.

The chain combines TRBV10-3 with TRBJ1-2; D is unclear. This CDR3 has 13 residues. Germline V gene sequence: CDR1 ENHRY, CDR2 SYGVKD. Trimming took 8 bases from V and 0 from J, leaving 10 bases between them. The DNA for the CDR3 is TGTGCCATCTGCTCCGGCCCTAACTATGGCTACACCTTC. Its translation: CAICSGPNYGYTF.

The chain carries TRBV2 and TRBJ1-2; no reliable D call. Germline CDR1 SNHLY, CDR2 FYNNEI. Trimming removed 4 bases at V and 4 bases at J, with 10 bases between. This CDR3 has 13 residues. CDR3 DNA sequence: TGTGCCAGCAGTGCGTCAGCATCCTATGGCTACACCTTC. Its translation: CASSASASYGYTF.

The rearrangement uses TRBV7-6 and TRBJ2-3, with D tentatively TRBD1 or TRBD2 (5 bases each). The V and J ends lost 0 bases and 8 bases respectively, with 15 bases between them. CDR3 length: 15 amino acids. Germline lookup yields CDR1 SGHVS and CDR2 FNYEAQ. In nucleotides, the CDR3 is TGTGCCAGCAGCTTAGCGACGTTCGTTGGGGGTACGCAGTATTTT. Its translation is CASSLATFVGGTQYF.

This clonotype has only a few counts. The rearrangement joins TRBV28 to TRBJ2-1; D is perhaps TRBD1 (6 bases). CDR3 size: 16 residues. Germline CDR1 is MDHEN and CDR2 is SYDVKM. Trimming left V 6 bases short and J 0 bases short, with 15 bases between. The CDR3 spells CASSSSSRGSYNEQFF. Here the CDR3 DNA reads TGTGCCAGCAGCTCCTCCTCCAGGGGCTCCTACAATGAGCAGTTCTTC.

This clonotype came up a few times. V gene TRBV9 combines with J gene TRBJ2-5; 8 bases are shared with TRBD2. CDR3 size: 17 residues. V lost 0 bases, J lost 2 bases, and 9 bases stayed unmatched. Germline V gives CDR1 SGDLS, CDR2 YYNGEE. The CDR3 sequence: CASSVDTPGLVQETQYF. CDR3 sequence (DNA): TGTGCCAGCAGCGTAGATACCCCGGGACTAGTGCAAGAGACCCAGTACTTC.

This chain joins TRBV11-1 and TRBJ2-1; TRBD2 agrees at 12 bases. From germline, CDR1 is SGHAT and CDR2 FQDESV (reference sequence). The CDR3 is 17 amino acids. Trimming removed 6 bases from V and 7 bases from J; junction bases left unmatched: 13. The CDR3 reads CASSFGGQTSGRNEQFF. DNA of the CDR3: TGTGCCAGCAGTTTTGGCGGTCAGACTAGCGGGAGAAATGAGCAGTTCTTC.

Of note for this clonotype: A much larger clone sits a single nucleotide away, making a read error possible. The chain links TRBV10-3 to TRBJ2-5; 9 positions match TRBD1. The CDR3 contains 14 residues. CDR1 ENHRY and CDR2 SYGVKD come from the germline V gene. Here the CDR3 reads CAVSEGTGTETQYF. In nucleotides, the CDR3 is TGTGCCGTCAGTGAGGGGACAGGGACAGAGACCCAGTACTTC.

Concerning this clonotype: Germline is not matched at one junction end, which may reflect a read error. The chain recombines TRBV20-1 with TRBJ1-2, with 9 bases that match TRBD1. Per germline, CDR1 DFQATT and CDR2 SNEGSKA (reference sequence). The CDR3 is made up of 18 amino acids. The CDR3 sequence is CSARMPGQGISINYDYTF. CDR3 sequence (DNA): TGCAGTGCTAGAATGCCGGGACAGGGAATAAGTATTAACTATGACTACACCTTC.

This clonotype was picked up a small number of times. The genes are TRBV6-5 and TRBJ2-1; the D gene is possibly TRBD1 (6 bases). The CDR3 contains 19 residues. The germline CDR1 and CDR2 sequences are MNHEY and SVGAGI. Trimming cost V 6 bases and J 6 bases, with 30 bases left between them. CDR3 bases: TGTGCCAGCAGATTCCTAGAGGGCTTAGTCAGGGGATACGGCAATGAGCAGTTCTTC. Amino acid sequence: CASRFLEGLVRGYGNEQFF.

This rearrangement joins TRBV28 to TRBJ1-2, with 7 nucleotides matching TRBD1. The CDR3 covers 14 residues. Per germline, CDR1 MDHEN and CDR2 SYDVKM. J gave up 6 bases and V 3 bases, and 7 bases lay outside the gene matches. The CDR3 is CASSFPAGGHGYTF. The CDR3 DNA sequence: TGTGCCAGCAGTTTTCCCGCAGGGGGGCATGGCTACACCTTC.

This clonotype was picked up a small number of times. The chain recombines TRBV21-1 with TRBJ2-6; the DNA was not compared with TRBD1, the D call given in the table. TRBV21-1 is recorded as a pseudogene. This CDR3 region has 17 residues. DNA of the CDR3: TGTGCCAGCAGCAAAGTTAGGCGCAGTCCTGGGGCCAACGTCCTGACTTTC. It translates to CASSKVRRSPGANVLTF.

This clonotype came up a few times. The V call is TRBV5-1, the J call TRBJ1-2; possibly TRBD1 for D (5 bases). The V end lost 3 bases, the J end lost 4 bases, and 7 bases lay between the germline ends. The CDR3 runs to 12 residues. CDR1 and CDR2 from the germline V gene are SGHRS and YFSETQ. In nucleotides, the CDR3 is TGCGCCAGCAGCTGGGACGTCTATGGCTACACCTTC. It is translated as CASSWDVYGYTF.

This clonotype was detected a few times. The chain has TRBV11-1 and TRBJ2-4; no firm D call. The V end was cut by 5 bases, the J end by 0 bases, with 17 bases between. This CDR3 has 17 amino acids. Per the germline V gene, CDR1 is SGHAT and CDR2 is FQDESV (reference sequence). The chain's CDR3 is CASSTGTTPKAKNIQYF. In DNA form, the CDR3 reads TGTGCCAGCAGCACCGGTACCACTCCTAAAGCCAAAAACATTCAGTACTTC.